This TCR beta chain was identified in a study of T cells in Graves' hyperthyroidism and ophthalmopathy. Trimming stripped 5 bases from V and 1 base from J, with 8 bases between. The CDR3 spans 13 residues. Germline-derived CDR1 and CDR2 are SEHNR and FQNEAQ (reference sequence). Amplified regions were TCR beta CDR3 sequences from RNA transcripts. The HTBI primer set served for first-round RT-PCR of the TCR CDR3. MiXCR was run by TCRdb on the multiplex PCR reads, yielding one entry per CDR3 protein. This sample yields around 600,000 distinct CDR3 sequences, of which 15% to 18% are seen a single time; under 7.5% belongs to the top ten.

The material sequenced was blood. This TCR derives from a woman aged 25 to 39 with Graves' hyperthyroidism. The chain couples TRBV7-9 to TRBJ1-2; perhaps TRBD1 as D (5 bases). The CDR3 loop reads CASSVDNNYGYTF. CDR3 DNA sequence: TGTGCCAGCAGCGTGGACAATAACTATGGCTACACCTTC.